This T cell receptor (beta chain) was sequenced for a study of T cells in Graves' hyperthyroidism and ophthalmopathy. Study-level background: Before treatment of any kind, peripheral blood was taken at initial diagnosis. General study findings and limits: Most expanded thyroid clonotypes above 0.001 recurred in blood. From stable hyperthyroidism, ophthalmopathy was set apart by a 13 V-J model. The model forecast ophthalmopathy, anticipating it by a median around 6.5 months before onset.

Regions amplified from RNA transcripts were the TCR beta CDR3 regions. The TCR CDR3 was amplified in a first-round RT-PCR using the HTBI primer set. One entry per CDR3 protein results from TCRdb running MiXCR on the multiplex PCR reads. The sample has some 340,000 distinct CDR3 sequences, approximately 13% seen once. Ten or more counts support this clonotype. Its matching antigen is unknown. The ends were cut back, 1 base at V and 0 bases at J, with 7 bases in the middle. The CDR3 length is 15 residues. Germline-derived CDR1 and CDR2 are SGHTA and FQGNSA. The TCR was taken from a woman aged 35 to 49 with Graves' ophthalmopathy. Sample: blood. V gene TRBV7-2 combines with J gene TRBJ2-1, with TRBD2 as a possible D gene (5 bases). The CDR3 spells CASSLDGSSYNEQFF. CDR3 nucleotide sequence: TGTGCCAGCAGCTTAGATGGGAGCTCCTACAATGAGCAGTTCTTC.